The 12 T cell receptor beta chains in this list originate from one sample, sequenced in a study of blood T cell repertoires in COVID-19. Here immunoSEQ multiplex PCR was the method, and the copy in TCRdb shows in-frame clones only, minus some. Of 150,000 to 200,000 clones in the sample, around 80% are singletons; the top ten hold roughly 19%. The material sequenced was peripheral blood. These receptor sequences come from a woman in her 70s who had recovered from COVID-19.

CDR3 residues: CASTRTGSYEQYF. The CDR3 DNA sequence: TGTGCCAGCACCCGGACAGGTTCCTACGAGCAGTACTTC. V and J are TRBV27 and TRBJ2-7; 7 bases match TRBD1. The germline gives CDR1 MNHEY, CDR2 SMNVEV (reference sequence). This CDR3 is 13 amino acids long. V dropped 7 bases and J dropped 1; count of bases not matched to a gene: 4.

The V and J genes are TRBV7-3 and TRBJ2-1; maybe TRBD2 (6 bases). The V end lost 5 bases, the J end lost 1 base, and 12 bases lay between the germline ends. CDR3 length equals 15 residues. Germline CDR1 and CDR2: SGHTA and FQGTGA. Here the CDR3 reads CASSPREFSYNEQFF. CDR3 sequence (DNA): TGTGCCAGCAGCCCCCGGGAGTTTTCCTACAATGAGCAGTTCTTC.

The sample holds many counts of this clone. The chain has TRBV21-1 and TRBJ1-4; no check of the table's D call, TRBD1, against the DNA was made. TRBV21-1 is classified as a pseudogene. There are 14 residues in the CDR3. The CDR3 sequence is CASTTRPPNEKLFF. The CDR3 bases are TGTGCCAGCACCACCAGGCCCCCGAATGAAAAACTGTTTTTT.

The chain has TRBV9 and TRBJ2-1, with 9 positions matching TRBD1. Germline CDR1 SGDLS, CDR2 YYNGEE. The CDR3 covers 16 residues. The V and J ends lost 2 bases and 2 bases, in that order; junction bases with no gene match: 5. This CDR3 is CASSVGTGLAYNEQFF. As DNA, the CDR3 is TGTGCCAGCAGCGTGGGGACAGGGTTGGCCTACAATGAGCAGTTCTTC.

The rearrangement joins TRBV7-8 to TRBJ2-7; TRBD1 matches 8 bases. The CDR3 covers 15 residues. Germline V gene sequence: CDR1 SGHVS, CDR2 FQNEAQ. J gave up 6 bases and V 0 bases, and 7 bases lay outside the gene matches. CDR3 coding DNA: TGTGCCAGCAGCTTAGCCGGACAGGGTCTGGGCGAGCAGTACTTC. This codes for CASSLAGQGLGEQYF.

V is TRBV11-2 and J is TRBJ2-2; TRBD1 aligns across 7 bases. The germline CDR1 and CDR2 sequences are SGHAT and FQNNGV. V shed 5 bases and J 13 bases; nucleotides not matched to a gene: 7. The CDR3 has 12 amino acids. CDR3 DNA: TGTGCCAGCAGCCCTCGACAGGGTGGGCTGTTTTTT. This sequence encodes CASSPRQGGLFF.

J is TRBJ2-3 and V is TRBV6-5; possibly TRBD1 for D (5 bases). This CDR3 region has 12 residues. Germline CDR1 is MNHEY and CDR2 is SVGAGI. Trimming cost V 2 bases and J 8 bases, with 8 bases left between them. The CDR3 DNA sequence: TGTGCCAGCAGTTACCAGGGTGCTACGCAGTATTTT. Protein sequence: CASSYQGATQYF.

V is TRBV6-1 and J is TRBJ2-1; 9 positions agree with TRBD2. Germline V gives CDR1 MNHNS, CDR2 SASEGT. The length of the CDR3 is 18 residues. The trim removed 0 bases at V and 1 base at J, leaving 7 bases unmatched. The CDR3 coding sequence is TGTGCCAGCAGTGAAGCGAGGGGCGGGAGGGGATCCTACAATGAGCAGTTCTTC. Translation gives CASSEARGGRGSYNEQFF.

The chain has TRBV24-1 and TRBJ1-1, with 7 nucleotides matching TRBD1. This CDR3 is 13 amino acids long. The germline gives CDR1 KGHDR, CDR2 SFDVKD. With V trimmed by 7 bases and J by 1 base, 2 bases remained unmatched. In DNA, the CDR3 is TGTGCCACCAGACGGACAGGGAACACTGAAGCTTTCTTT. This sequence encodes CATRRTGNTEAFF.

The rearrangement joins TRBV9 to TRBJ2-2, with a tentative D call TRBD2 (7 bases). V dropped 1 base and J dropped 4 bases, with 14 bases sitting between them. The V gene's germline CDR1 is SGDLS and CDR2 YYNGEE. The CDR3 extends over 16 amino acids. CDR3 region: CASSVFRGAVTGELFF. The CDR3 region has the DNA TGTGCCAGCAGCGTATTTCGGGGGGCGGTCACCGGGGAGCTGTTTTTT.

For this clone: The junction differs from germline at one of its ends, possibly a read error. The V and J genes are TRBV18 and TRBJ2-6, with 7 bases identical to TRBD2. The CDR3 spans 12 residues. Germline V CDR1 and CDR2: KGHSH, LQKENI. The CDR3 loop is CASSPPGGAKGF. The CDR3, as DNA: TGTGCCAGCTCACCACCGGGAGGGGCCAAAGGGTTC.

V usage is TRBV5-1 and J usage is TRBJ1-3, with a weak D call TRBD1 (6 bases). Trimming took off 1 base at V and 0 bases at J, with 11 bases between the two ends. The CDR3 has 16 amino acids. Germline assignment: CDR1 SGHRS and CDR2 YFSETQ. The CDR3 nucleotides read TGCGCCAGCAGCTTGCACACAGGGCCCTCTGGAAACACCATATATTTT. Translation gives CASSLHTGPSGNTIYF.